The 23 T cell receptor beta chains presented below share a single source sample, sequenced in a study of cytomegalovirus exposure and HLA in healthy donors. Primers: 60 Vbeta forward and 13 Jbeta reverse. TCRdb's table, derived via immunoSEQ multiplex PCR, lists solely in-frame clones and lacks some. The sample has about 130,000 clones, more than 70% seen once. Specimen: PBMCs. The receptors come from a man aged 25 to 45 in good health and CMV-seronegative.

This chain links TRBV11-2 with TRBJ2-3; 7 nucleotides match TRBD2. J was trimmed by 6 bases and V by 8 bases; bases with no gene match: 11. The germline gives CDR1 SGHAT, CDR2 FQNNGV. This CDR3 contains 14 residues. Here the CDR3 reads CASGGGGTLDTQYF. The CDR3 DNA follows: TGTGCCAGCGGTGGCGGGGGAACCTTGGATACGCAGTATTTT.

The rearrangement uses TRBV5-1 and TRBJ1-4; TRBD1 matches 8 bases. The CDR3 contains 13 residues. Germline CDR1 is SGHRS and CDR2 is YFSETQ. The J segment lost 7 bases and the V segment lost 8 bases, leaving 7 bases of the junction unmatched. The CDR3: CARHDRGSEKLFF. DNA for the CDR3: TGCGCCAGACACGACAGGGGAAGTGAAAAACTGTTTTTT.

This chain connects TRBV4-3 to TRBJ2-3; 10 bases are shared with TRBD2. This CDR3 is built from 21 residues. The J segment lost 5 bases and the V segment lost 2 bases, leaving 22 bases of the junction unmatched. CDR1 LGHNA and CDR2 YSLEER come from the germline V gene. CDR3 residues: CASSQLLSVAGGYNGVDTQYF. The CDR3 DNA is TGCGCCAGCAGCCAACTCCTTTCGGTAGCGGGGGGCTATAACGGTGTAGATACGCAGTATTTT.

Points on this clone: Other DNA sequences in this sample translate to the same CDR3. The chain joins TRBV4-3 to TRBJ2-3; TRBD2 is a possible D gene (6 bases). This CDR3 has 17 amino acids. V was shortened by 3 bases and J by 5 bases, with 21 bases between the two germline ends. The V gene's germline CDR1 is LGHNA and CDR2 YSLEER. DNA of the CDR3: TGCGCCAGCAGCCAGGAGTGGAGGGGCCCTTTTGGAGATACGCAGTATTTT. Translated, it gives CASSQEWRGPFGDTQYF.

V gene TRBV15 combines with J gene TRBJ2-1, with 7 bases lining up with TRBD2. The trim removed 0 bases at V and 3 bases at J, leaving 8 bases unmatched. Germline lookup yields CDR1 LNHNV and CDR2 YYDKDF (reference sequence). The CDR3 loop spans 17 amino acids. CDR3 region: CATSRDPGEGNYNEQFF. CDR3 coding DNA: TGTGCCACCAGCAGAGATCCTGGGGAGGGCAACTACAATGAGCAGTTCTTC.

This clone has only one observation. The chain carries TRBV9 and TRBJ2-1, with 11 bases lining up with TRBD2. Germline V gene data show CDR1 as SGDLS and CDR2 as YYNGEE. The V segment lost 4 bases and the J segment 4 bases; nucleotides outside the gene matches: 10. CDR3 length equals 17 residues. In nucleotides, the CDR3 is TGTGCCAGCAGCCCCCGATCGGGACTAGCGGAGTACAATGAGCAGTTCTTC. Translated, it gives CASSPRSGLAEYNEQFF.

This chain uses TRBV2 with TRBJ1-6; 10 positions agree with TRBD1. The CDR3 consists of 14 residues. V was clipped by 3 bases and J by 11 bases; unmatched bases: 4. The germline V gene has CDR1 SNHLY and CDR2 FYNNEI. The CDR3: CASSDDRGLPPLHF. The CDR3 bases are TGTGCCAGCAGTGACGACAGGGGGCTGCCACCCCTCCACTTT.

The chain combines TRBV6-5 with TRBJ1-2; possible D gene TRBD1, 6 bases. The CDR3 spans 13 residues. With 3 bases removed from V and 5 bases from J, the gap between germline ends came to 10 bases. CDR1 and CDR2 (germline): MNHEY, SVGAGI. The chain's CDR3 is CASSYRTEYGYTF. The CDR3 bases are TGTGCCAGCAGTTATAGGACAGAATATGGCTACACCTTC.

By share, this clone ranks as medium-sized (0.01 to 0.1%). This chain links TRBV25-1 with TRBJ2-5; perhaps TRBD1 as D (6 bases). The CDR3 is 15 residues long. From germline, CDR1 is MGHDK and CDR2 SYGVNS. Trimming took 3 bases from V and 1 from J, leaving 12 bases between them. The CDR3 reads CASSETTGSQETQYF. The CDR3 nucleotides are TGTGCCAGCAGTGAGACTACAGGGTCCCAAGAGACCCAGTACTTC.

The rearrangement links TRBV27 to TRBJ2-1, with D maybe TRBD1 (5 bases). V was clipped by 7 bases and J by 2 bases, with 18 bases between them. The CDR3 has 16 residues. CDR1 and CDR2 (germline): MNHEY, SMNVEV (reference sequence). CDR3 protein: CASTPHDSTPYNEQFF. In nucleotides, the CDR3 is TGTGCCAGCACCCCTCACGACAGCACCCCCTACAATGAGCAGTTCTTC.

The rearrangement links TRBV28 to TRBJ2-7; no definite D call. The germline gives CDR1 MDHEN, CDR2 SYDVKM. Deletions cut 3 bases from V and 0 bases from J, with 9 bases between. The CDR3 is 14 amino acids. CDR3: CASSFQQNSYEQYF. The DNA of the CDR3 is TGTGCCAGCAGTTTTCAACAGAACTCCTACGAGCAGTACTTC.

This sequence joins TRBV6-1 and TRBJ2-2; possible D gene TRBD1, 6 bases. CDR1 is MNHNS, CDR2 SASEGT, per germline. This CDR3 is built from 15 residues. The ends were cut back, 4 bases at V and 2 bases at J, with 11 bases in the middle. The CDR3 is CASSVMDRNTGELFF. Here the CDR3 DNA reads TGTGCCAGCAGTGTCATGGACAGAAACACCGGGGAGCTGTTTTTT.

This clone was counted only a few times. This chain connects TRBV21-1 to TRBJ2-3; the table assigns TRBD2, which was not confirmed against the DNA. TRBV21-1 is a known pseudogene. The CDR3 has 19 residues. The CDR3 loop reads CASSKAGSGSLPSTDTQYF. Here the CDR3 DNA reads TGTGCCAGCAGCAAAGCGGGAAGCGGGTCCCTACCTAGCACAGATACGCAGTATTTT.

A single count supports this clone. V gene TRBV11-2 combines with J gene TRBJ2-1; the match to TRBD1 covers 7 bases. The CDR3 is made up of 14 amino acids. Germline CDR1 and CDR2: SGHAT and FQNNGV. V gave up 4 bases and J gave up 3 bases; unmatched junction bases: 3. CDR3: CASSSQGYYNEQFF. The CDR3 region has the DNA TGTGCCAGCAGCTCACAGGGGTACTACAATGAGCAGTTCTTC.

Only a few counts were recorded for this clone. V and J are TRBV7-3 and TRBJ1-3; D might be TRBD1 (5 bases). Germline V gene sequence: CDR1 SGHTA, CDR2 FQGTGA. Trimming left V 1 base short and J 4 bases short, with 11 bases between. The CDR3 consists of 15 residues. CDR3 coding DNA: TGTGCCAGCAGCTTAATCAGGGTGGGAGGAAACACCATATATTTT. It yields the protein CASSLIRVGGNTIYF.

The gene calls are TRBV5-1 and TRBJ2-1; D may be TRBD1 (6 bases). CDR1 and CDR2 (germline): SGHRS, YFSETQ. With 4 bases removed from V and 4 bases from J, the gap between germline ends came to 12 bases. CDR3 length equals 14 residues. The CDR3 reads CASSTGTSYNEQFF. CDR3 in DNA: TGCGCCAGCAGCACCGGGACAAGTTACAATGAGCAGTTCTTC.

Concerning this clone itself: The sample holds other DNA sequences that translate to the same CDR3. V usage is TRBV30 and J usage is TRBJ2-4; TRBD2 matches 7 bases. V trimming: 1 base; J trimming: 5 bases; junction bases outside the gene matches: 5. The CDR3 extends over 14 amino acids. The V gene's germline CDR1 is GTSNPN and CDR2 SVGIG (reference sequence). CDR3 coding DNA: TGTGCCTGGAGTGCGCTAGCGGCTGAAAACATTCAGTACTTC. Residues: CAWSALAAENIQYF. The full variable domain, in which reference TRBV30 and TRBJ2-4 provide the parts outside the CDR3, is SQTIHQWPATLVQPVGSPLSLECTVEGTSNPNLYWYRQAAGRGLQLLFYSVGIGQISSEVPQNLSASRPQDRQFILSSKKLLLSDSGFYLCAWSALAAENIQYFGAGTRLSVL.

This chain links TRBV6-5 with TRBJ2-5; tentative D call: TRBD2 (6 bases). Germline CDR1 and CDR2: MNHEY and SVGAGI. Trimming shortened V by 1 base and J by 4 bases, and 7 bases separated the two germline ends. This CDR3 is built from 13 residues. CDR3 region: CASSYLGGETQYF. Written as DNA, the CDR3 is TGTGCCAGCAGTTACTTGGGGGGAGAGACCCAGTACTTC.

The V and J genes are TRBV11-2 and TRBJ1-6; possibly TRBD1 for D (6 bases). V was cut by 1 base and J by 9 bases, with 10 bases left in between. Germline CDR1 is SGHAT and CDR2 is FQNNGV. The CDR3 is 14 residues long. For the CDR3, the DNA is TGTGCCAGCAGCTTAGGGCAGGGGACTTCACCCCTCCACTTT. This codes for CASSLGQGTSPLHF.

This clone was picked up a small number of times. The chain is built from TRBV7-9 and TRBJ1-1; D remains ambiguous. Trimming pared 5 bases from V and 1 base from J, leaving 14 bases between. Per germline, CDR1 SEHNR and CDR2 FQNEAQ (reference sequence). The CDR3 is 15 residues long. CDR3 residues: CASSDSGIPNTEAFF. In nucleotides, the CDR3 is TGTGCCAGCAGCGACTCGGGGATTCCGAACACTGAAGCTTTCTTT.

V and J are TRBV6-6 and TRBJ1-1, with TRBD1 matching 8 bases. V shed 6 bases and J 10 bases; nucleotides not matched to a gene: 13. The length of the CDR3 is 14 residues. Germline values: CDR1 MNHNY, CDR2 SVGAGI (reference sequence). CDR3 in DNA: TGTGCCAGCAGGGACGACAGGGGTTCCCCCCCAGCTTTCTTT. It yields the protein CASRDDRGSPPAFF.

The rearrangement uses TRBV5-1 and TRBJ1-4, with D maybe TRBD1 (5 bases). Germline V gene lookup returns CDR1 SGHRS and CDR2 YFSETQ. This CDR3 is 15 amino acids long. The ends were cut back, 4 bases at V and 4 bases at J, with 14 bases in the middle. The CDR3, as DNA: TGCGCCAGCAGCCCGGGGGGGGATTATAATGAAAAACTGTTTTTT. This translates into CASSPGGDYNEKLFF.

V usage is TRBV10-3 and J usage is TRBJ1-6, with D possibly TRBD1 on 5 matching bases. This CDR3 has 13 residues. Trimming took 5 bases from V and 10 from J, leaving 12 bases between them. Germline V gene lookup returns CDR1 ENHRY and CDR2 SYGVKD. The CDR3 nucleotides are TGTGCCATCAGTTCAGGGAGGCAGTCACCCCTCCACTTT. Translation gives CAISSGRQSPLHF.